A single sample is the source of the 19 T cell receptor beta chains below, sequenced in a study of response to subunit inactivated influenza vaccine. In TCRdb, the RT-PCR reads were re-called with MiXCR into one record per CDR3 protein. The repertoire holds some 520,000 distinct CDR3 sequences, approximately 15% seen once, with 3% in the top ten. Sequenced here: CD4+ T cells sorted from PBMCs, sampled roughly 24 months after vaccination. The source is a man in his fifties or sixties who received an inactivated influenza vaccine.

The table lists this clonotype with a few counts. The rearrangement uses TRBV20-1 and TRBJ2-2; 11 bases align to TRBD2. The CDR3 runs 17 residues. Trimming took 0 bases from V and 2 from J; bases not matched to a gene: 5. Germline V gene lookup returns CDR1 DFQATT and CDR2 SNEGSKA (reference sequence). CDR3 region: CSARDALAGGNTGELFF. The CDR3 nucleotides are TGCAGTGCTAGAGATGCGCTAGCGGGGGGTAACACCGGGGAGCTGTTTTTT.

This clonotype was observed a handful of times. V gene TRBV20-1 combines with J gene TRBJ1-6, with a weak D call TRBD1 (6 bases). Germline values: CDR1 DFQATT, CDR2 SNEGSKA (reference sequence). The V gene lost 3 bases and the J gene lost 9 bases, with 9 bases spanning the gap. There are 12 residues in the CDR3. CDR3 DNA: TGCAGTGCTAGGGAGGGGGGTTCACCCCTCCACTTT. It codes for CSAREGGSPLHF.

The sample holds many counts of this clonotype. This rearrangement joins TRBV6-1 to TRBJ2-2; TRBD2 aligns across 14 bases. V dropped 7 bases and J dropped 4; count of bases not matched to a gene: 8. Germline V gene lookup returns CDR1 MNHNS and CDR2 SASEGT. The CDR3 extends over 17 amino acids. The CDR3 protein is CASKGLAGVGGTGELFF. The CDR3 DNA reads as TGTGCCAGCAAGGGACTAGCGGGAGTGGGTGGCACCGGGGAGCTGTTTTTT.

This clonotype has at least ten counts. CDR3 in amino acids: CASSLDRVGGEKLFF. In DNA, the CDR3 is TGCGCCAGCAGCCTAGACAGGGTAGGGGGGGAAAAACTGTTTTTT. The rearrangement uses TRBV4-1 and TRBJ1-4, with TRBD1 matching 7 bases. Germline V gives CDR1 MGHRA, CDR2 YSYEKL. Germline trimming cut 4 bases from V and 8 bases from J; bases unmatched to any gene: 10. The length of the CDR3 is 15 residues.

The V gene is TRBV4-2, the J gene TRBJ2-4; 8 nucleotides match TRBD2. Germline-derived CDR1 and CDR2 are LGHNA and YNFKEQ. The J segment lost 1 base and the V segment lost 1 base, leaving 12 bases of the junction unmatched. CDR3 length: 19 residues. The CDR3 DNA follows: TGTGCCAGCAGCCAAGCTGAGGGCGGGAGGTGGGGCGCCAAAAACATTCAGTACTTC. It encodes CASSQAEGGRWGAKNIQYF.

The chain carries TRBV12-3 or TRBV12-4 and TRBJ2-6, with D possibly being TRBD1 (5 bases). V was shortened by 7 bases and J by 4 bases, with 14 bases between the two germline ends. The CDR3 loop spans 15 amino acids. CDR3 sequence reads: CASTSGADGANVLTF. CDR3 bases: TGTGCCAGCACAAGTGGGGCTGACGGGGCCAACGTCCTGACTTTC.

This clonotype was seen at least ten times. The gene calls are TRBV10-3 and TRBJ2-5, with D possibly being TRBD1 or TRBD2 (5 bases each). Trimming pared 6 bases from V and 4 bases from J, leaving 15 bases between. There are 14 residues in the CDR3. Germline assignment: CDR1 ENHRY and CDR2 SYGVKD. The CDR3 bases are TGTGCCATCAGCCCGGGGACCCCAGCAGAGACCCAGTACTTC. Protein product: CAISPGTPAETQYF.

This clonotype has a count of ten or more. J is TRBJ1-1 and V is TRBV12-3 or TRBV12-4; D not resolved. V lost 5 bases and J 0 bases, leaving 13 bases between the germline ends. The CDR3 has 15 amino acids. The CDR3 DNA follows: TGTGCCAGCAGTCCCATGGCCCTCATGAACACTGAAGCTTTCTTT. Amino acids: CASSPMALMNTEAFF.

A few counts support this clonotype. V and J are TRBV4-3 and TRBJ1-2; weak D call: TRBD1 (5 bases). The CDR3 is 15 amino acids. Trimming pared 2 bases from V and 6 bases from J, leaving 16 bases between. Per germline, CDR1 LGHNA and CDR2 YSLEER. As DNA, the CDR3 is TGCGCCAGCAGCCAACTGGGGACCGCGGGTGATGGCTACACCTTC. Its translation: CASSQLGTAGDGYTF.

A single count supports this clonotype. Without the conserved terminal phenylalanine or tryptophan, this CDR3 likely stems from a read error. The chain uses TRBV3-1 and TRBJ1-1; 8 nucleotides match TRBD1. The V segment lost 4 bases and the J segment 3 bases; nucleotides outside the gene matches: 7. Germline CDR1 LGHDT, CDR2 YNNKEL (reference sequence). The CDR3 extends over 15 amino acids. DNA for the CDR3: TGTGCCAGCAGCCCGAACGTACAGGGGGACACTGAAGCTTTCCTT. The encoded protein is CASSPNVQGDTEAFL.

The V gene is TRBV2, the J gene TRBJ2-1; TRBD2 aligns across 8 bases. Unmatched junction bases numbered 27, after V lost 6 bases and J lost 5 bases. The CDR3 has 21 residues. In germline, CDR1 is SNHLY, CDR2 FYNNEI. The DNA for the CDR3 is TGTGCCAGCAGGCGGGGCAGGGGAACGACCCAAGGCGGGAGGCTAAACAATGAGCAGTTCTTC. Amino acid sequence: CASRRGRGTTQGGRLNNEQFF.

The rearrangement uses TRBV27 and TRBJ2-5, with D maybe TRBD2 (6 bases). Between the trimmed V and J ends, which lost 2 bases and 5 bases, there was a span of 21 bases. The CDR3 covers 17 residues. The germline V gene has CDR1 MNHEY and CDR2 SMNVEV (reference sequence). This CDR3 reads CASSLEGPGGMGETQYF. The DNA of the CDR3 is TGTGCCAGCAGTTTAGAGGGTCCTGGCGGGATGGGGGAGACCCAGTACTTC.

This clonotype occurred a few times. The chain couples TRBV7-2 to TRBJ2-7; 11 bases are shared with TRBD2. The CDR3 has 16 amino acids. Germline CDR1 is SGHTA and CDR2 is FQGNSA. Germline trimming cut 1 base from V and 6 bases from J; bases unmatched to any gene: 8. The CDR3 nucleotides read TGTGCCAGCAGCTTAGGACTAGCGGGACTTACCGGCGAGCAGTACTTC. Translated: CASSLGLAGLTGEQYF.

This chain connects TRBV19 to TRBJ2-7; 8 bases are a match to TRBD2. Germline CDR1 and CDR2: LNHDA and SQIVND (reference sequence). There are 14 residues in the CDR3. V shed 4 bases and J 3 bases; nucleotides not matched to a gene: 5. The CDR3 DNA is TGTGCCAGTAGTAGATTAGCGGGGCTCTACGAGCAGTACTTC. It is translated as CASSRLAGLYEQYF.

This clonotype was counted only a few times. The chain carries TRBV28 and TRBJ2-7; 9 nucleotides line up with TRBD1. Trimming at V came to 6 bases and at J to 5 bases, leaving 11 bases not matched to a gene. Germline V gene lookup returns CDR1 MDHEN and CDR2 SYDVKM. This CDR3 contains 15 residues. The CDR3 nucleotides are TGTGCCAGCAGGACCTTGGGGACAGGGATCAACGAGCAGTACTTC. Its translation: CASRTLGTGINEQYF. Supplemented by reference TRBV28 and TRBJ2-7, the full variable domain reads DVKVTQSSRYLVKRTGEKVFLECVQDMDHENMFWYRQDPGLGLRLIYFSYDVKMKEKGDIPEGYSVSREKKERFSLILESASTNQTSMYLCASRTLGTGINEQYFGPGTRLTVT.

This clonotype was found a few times. The chain joins TRBV20-1 to TRBJ1-1; D is undetermined. The CDR3 runs to 14 residues. Trimming left V 0 bases short and J 3 bases short, with 11 bases between. Per germline, CDR1 DFQATT and CDR2 SNEGSKA (reference sequence). The CDR3, as DNA: TGCAGTGCTAGAGATCAAAGGGATGACACTGAAGCTTTCTTT. This translates into CSARDQRDDTEAFF.

This clonotype was found a few times. The CDR3 reads CASSSTGGGEKLFF. The CDR3 coding sequence is TGTGCCAGCAGCTCCACAGGGGGCGGTGAAAAACTGTTTTTT. The V call is TRBV7-2, the J call TRBJ1-4; 9 positions agree with TRBD1. Germline-derived CDR1 and CDR2 are SGHTA and FQGNSA. CDR3 size: 14 residues. J was trimmed by 7 bases and V by 4 bases; bases with no gene match: 4.

This clonotype has a handful of counts. The chain has TRBV6-2 or TRBV6-3 and TRBJ2-7, with TRBD2 matching 10 bases. The ends lost 6 bases at V and 3 bases at J; junction bases unmatched: 5. The CDR3 spans 14 residues. Germline V gives CDR1 MNHEY, CDR2 SVGEGT. CDR3 sequence: CASSRLAGNYEQYF. For the CDR3, the DNA is TGTGCCAGCAGCCGACTAGCGGGTAACTACGAGCAGTACTTC.

J is TRBJ2-7 and V is TRBV6-1, with TRBD1 as a possible D gene (6 bases). The CDR3 has 14 amino acids. V was cut by 7 bases and J by 7 bases, with 20 bases left in between. The V gene's germline CDR1 is MNHNS and CDR2 SASEGT. The CDR3 region is CASNLDSKGREQYF. As DNA, the CDR3 is TGTGCCAGCAATCTGGACAGCAAGGGTAGAGAGCAGTACTTC.